This TCR beta chain is drawn from a study of cytomegalovirus exposure and HLA in healthy donors. From germline, CDR1 is MNHNS and CDR2 SASEGT. This CDR3 is built from 11 residues. V was shortened by 8 bases and J by 13 bases, with 17 bases between the two germline ends. In the PCR, 60 Vbeta and 13 Jbeta primers were used. Generated by immunoSEQ multiplex PCR, the TCRdb table keeps only in-frame clones and is missing some. This sample carries tens of thousands of clones, approximately 80% of them seen once, and the ten largest clones take around 1.8%. The source of this sequence is a woman younger than 45 in good health and CMV-seronegative. Sequences were obtained from PBMCs. The chain employs TRBV6-1 and TRBJ1-1; a possible D gene is TRBD1 (6 bases). The CDR3 nucleotides read TGTGCCAGCTTGATGACAGGCGGAGGTTTCTTT. Translated: CASLMTGGGFF.